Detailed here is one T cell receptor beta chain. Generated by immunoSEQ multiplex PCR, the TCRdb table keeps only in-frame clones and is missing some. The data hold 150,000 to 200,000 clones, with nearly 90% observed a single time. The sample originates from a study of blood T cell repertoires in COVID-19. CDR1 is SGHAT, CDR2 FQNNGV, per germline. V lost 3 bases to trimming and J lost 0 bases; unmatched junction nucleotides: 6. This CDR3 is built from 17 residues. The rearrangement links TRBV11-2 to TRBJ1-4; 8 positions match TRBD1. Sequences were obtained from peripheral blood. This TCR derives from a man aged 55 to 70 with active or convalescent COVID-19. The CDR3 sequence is CASSFQGASATNEKLFF. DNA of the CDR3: TGTGCCAGCAGCTTCCAGGGGGCCAGTGCAACTAATGAAAAACTGTTTTTT. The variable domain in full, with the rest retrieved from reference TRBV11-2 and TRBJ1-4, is EAGVAQSPRYKIIEKRQSVAFWCNPISGHATLYWYQQILGQGPKLLIQFQNNGVVDDSQLPKDRFSAERLKGVDSTLKIQPAKLEDSAVYLCASSFQGASATNEKLFFGSGTQLSVL.